The 26 T cell receptor beta chains presented below share a single source sample, sequenced in a study of PD-L1 blockade in urothelial cancer (dated by TCRdb to about 2017). Libraries were constructed by the immunoSEQ multiplex PCR assay. The source is immuneACCESS, and TCRdb retained only in-frame sequences with V and J called. Part of the clones is not carried over; for the studies checked, unresolved V genes explain less than half of this, and the remainder is unexplained. The table for this sample lists tens of thousands of clones; 86% of them were counted only once. About 23% of the sample is held by the ten biggest clonotypes. The time point label for this specimen denotes: peripheral blood 6 weeks after treatment start. Sequencing was performed on PBMCs, taken around atezolizumab (anti-PD-L1) treatment. The receptors stem from a man in his 60s with urothelial cancer.

The chain couples TRBV18 to TRBJ2-3; 10 nucleotides align to TRBD2. Germline V gene lookup returns CDR1 KGHSH and CDR2 LQKENI. The J segment lost 2 bases and the V segment lost 3 bases, leaving 8 bases of the junction unmatched. This CDR3 has 17 amino acids. CDR3 amino acids: CASSPRTSGRTTDTQYF. CDR3 sequence (DNA): TGTGCCAGCTCACCCAGGACTAGCGGAAGAACCACAGATACGCAGTATTTT.

The gene calls are TRBV7-9 and TRBJ2-5; 10 bases fit TRBD1. V dropped 4 bases and J dropped 6; count of bases not matched to a gene: 5. This CDR3 is 14 amino acids long. Germline assignment: CDR1 SEHNR and CDR2 FQNEAQ (reference sequence). CDR3 residues: CASSSGQGLKTQYF. The CDR3 region has the DNA TGTGCCAGCAGCTCGGGACAGGGGTTGAAGACCCAGTACTTC. The full variable domain, in which reference TRBV7-9 and TRBJ2-5 provide the parts outside the CDR3, is DTGVSQNPRHKITKRGQNVTFRCDPISEHNRLYWYRQTLGQGPEFLTYFQNEAQLEKSRLLSDRFSAERPKGSFSTLEIQRTEQGDSAMYLCASSSGQGLKTQYFGPGTRLLVL.

The genes are TRBV18 and TRBJ1-1; 8 bases line up with TRBD1. The germline CDR1 and CDR2 sequences are KGHSH and LQKENI. The CDR3 spans 15 residues. J gave up 1 base and V 5 bases, and 6 bases lay outside the gene matches. CDR3 in amino acids: CASSKGQGENTEAFF. CDR3 in DNA: TGTGCCAGCTCAAAAGGACAGGGAGAGAACACTGAAGCTTTCTTT.

The V gene is TRBV28, the J gene TRBJ2-7; D perhaps matches TRBD1 (6 bases). CDR1 MDHEN and CDR2 SYDVKM come from the germline V gene. V lost 1 base and J lost 5, with 21 bases in between. This CDR3 has 17 residues. CDR3 region: CASSLYILGGQSDEQYF. CDR3 nucleotides: TGTGCCAGCAGTTTATACATTTTAGGCGGACAGTCGGACGAGCAGTACTTC.

V usage is TRBV30 and J usage is TRBJ2-5; 8 bases are shared with TRBD2. The CDR3 totals 13 residues. The V gene's germline CDR1 is GTSNPN and CDR2 SVGIG (reference sequence). Trimming took 3 bases from V and 5 from J; bases not matched to a gene: 5. CDR3 nucleotide sequence: TGTGCCTGGAGCGGGGGGGCCGAGGAGACCCAGTACTTC. It encodes CAWSGGAEETQYF.

The V gene is TRBV14, the J gene TRBJ2-3, with 7 bases lining up with TRBD2. Germline CDR1 and CDR2: SGHDN and FVKESK. Unmatched junction bases numbered 8, after V lost 3 bases and J lost 2 bases. The CDR3 is 16 residues long. CDR3 amino acids: CASSHYGREITDTQYF. CDR3 coding DNA: TGTGCCAGCAGCCACTACGGGCGGGAGATCACAGATACGCAGTATTTT.

The genes are TRBV29-1 and TRBJ1-1, with D uncertain. The V end lost 7 bases, the J end lost 1 base, and 10 bases lay between the germline ends. Looked up from germline, CDR1 is SQVTM and CDR2 is ANQGSEA. This CDR3 spans 12 amino acids. This chain's CDR3 is CSALDGNTEAFF. The DNA of the CDR3 is TGCAGCGCCCTAGACGGGAACACTGAAGCTTTCTTT.

The V and J genes are TRBV18 and TRBJ2-1; TRBD1 matches 9 bases. The CDR3 runs to 13 residues. Trimming removed 6 bases from V and 8 bases from J; junction bases left unmatched: 5. CDR1 and CDR2 from the germline V gene are KGHSH and LQKENI. The CDR3 sequence: CASSRTGDHEQFF. In DNA, the CDR3 is TGTGCCAGCTCCCGGACAGGGGACCATGAGCAGTTCTTC.

In DNA, the CDR3 is TGCGCCAGCAGCCGGGGTGGGGTAGCGGGAGGTCCTCTAAACATTCAGTACTTC. Residues: CASSRGGVAGGPLNIQYF. The rearrangement links TRBV4-1 to TRBJ2-4, with TRBD2 identical over 10 bases. Germline CDR1 reads MGHRA; CDR2 reads YSYEKL. CDR3 length equals 18 residues. Trimming took 4 bases from V and 6 from J; bases not matched to a gene: 15.

This rearrangement joins TRBV6-5 to TRBJ2-1; 8 bases are shared with TRBD2. The length of the CDR3 is 12 residues. Germline CDR1 and CDR2: MNHEY and SVGAGI. V was pared by 6 bases and J by 9 bases, with 4 bases of the junction left unmatched. The CDR3 sequence: CASSRGGGEQFF. The CDR3 bases are TGTGCCAGCAGCCGGGGGGGCGGTGAGCAGTTCTTC.

This clone was counted a few times. The genes are TRBV2 and TRBJ1-1; D uncertain. With 6 bases removed from V and 10 bases from J, the gap between germline ends came to 12 bases. Germline V gene lookup returns CDR1 SNHLY and CDR2 FYNNEI. The CDR3 is made up of 11 amino acids. DNA for the CDR3: TGTGCCAGCAGCGCACTCGTCGGAGCTTTCTTT. Protein product: CASSALVGAFF.

This chain uses TRBV6-5 with TRBJ1-5; 9 bases line up with TRBD1. CDR1 is MNHEY and CDR2 is SVGAGI in the germline V gene. The V and J ends lost 6 bases and 4 bases, in that order; junction bases with no gene match: 7. The CDR3 length is 15 residues. The CDR3 DNA follows: TGTGCCAGCAGACGTACCGGGACAGGGAATCAGCCCCAGCATTTT. This encodes CASRRTGTGNQPQHF.

V is TRBV4-1 and J is TRBJ2-1; D might be TRBD2 (5 bases). The CDR3 consists of 15 residues. CDR1 and CDR2 from the germline V gene are MGHRA and YSYEKL. Trimming removed 0 bases from V and 3 bases from J, with 9 bases in between. The CDR3 region has the DNA TGCGCCAGCAGCCAAGATCGAGGGAACTACAATGAGCAGTTCTTC. As protein: CASSQDRGNYNEQFF.

This rearrangement joins TRBV28 to TRBJ1-4; 10 bases agree with TRBD1. The germline CDR1 and CDR2 sequences are MDHEN and SYDVKM. Unmatched junction bases numbered 6, after V lost 4 bases and J lost 1 base. This CDR3 comprises 17 residues. CDR3: CASSSPGQGKTNEKLFF. In nucleotides, the CDR3 is TGTGCCAGCAGTTCCCCGGGACAGGGGAAAACTAATGAAAAACTGTTTTTT. Together with reference TRBV28 and TRBJ1-4, the CDR3 gives the full variable domain: DVKVTQSSRYLVKRTGEKVFLECVQDMDHENMFWYRQDPGLGLRLIYFSYDVKMKEKGDIPEGYSVSREKKERFSLILESASTNQTSMYLCASSSPGQGKTNEKLFFGSGTQLSVL.

The chain couples TRBV4-2 to TRBJ2-5; TRBD2 aligns across 10 bases. V trimming: 0 bases; J trimming: 3 bases; junction bases outside the gene matches: 7. This CDR3 region has 17 residues. The V gene's germline CDR1 is LGHNA and CDR2 YNFKEQ. The CDR3 spells CASSQDSPAGGKETQYF. The CDR3 bases are TGTGCCAGCAGCCAAGATTCGCCAGCGGGAGGGAAAGAGACCCAGTACTTC.

V usage is TRBV19 and J usage is TRBJ2-5; 8 bases are a match to TRBD2. Germline CDR1 is LNHDA and CDR2 is SQIVND (reference sequence). V shed 1 base and J 4 bases; nucleotides not matched to a gene: 8. This CDR3 is 16 amino acids long. CDR3 residues: CASSIGGTSGLETQYF. The CDR3, as DNA: TGTGCCAGTAGTATAGGGGGCACTAGCGGACTAGAGACCCAGTACTTC.

This clone showed up just a few times. This sequence joins TRBV5-1 and TRBJ2-7, with unresolved D. The CDR3 has 15 residues. CDR1 and CDR2 from the germline V gene are SGHRS and YFSETQ. Trimming stripped 5 bases from V and 0 bases from J, with 15 bases between. The CDR3 nucleotides read TGCGCCAGCAGGGAGTCGCGCGCGTACTCCTACGAGCAGTACTTC. Translated: CASRESRAYSYEQYF.

V is TRBV5-1 and J is TRBJ1-2, with TRBD1 as a possible D gene (5 bases). The V gene's germline CDR1 is SGHRS and CDR2 YFSETQ. The CDR3 runs to 14 residues. Deletions cut 2 bases from V and 1 base from J, with 9 bases between. This chain's CDR3 is CASSFFDSNYGYTF. The CDR3, as DNA: TGCGCCAGCAGCTTTTTTGACAGTAACTATGGCTACACCTTC.

J is TRBJ2-3 and V is TRBV2; the D gene is possibly TRBD2 (6 bases). CDR1 is SNHLY and CDR2 is FYNNEI in the germline V gene. The CDR3 is made up of 14 amino acids. V shed 0 bases and J shed 8 bases, with 12 bases lying between them. CDR3 amino acids: CASSEAPLGGTQYF. The DNA for the CDR3 is TGTGCCAGCAGTGAAGCGCCCCTGGGGGGTACGCAGTATTTT.

The chain employs TRBV7-9 and TRBJ2-6, with D tentatively TRBD1 (5 bases). V gave up 1 base and J gave up 0 bases, with 10 bases separating them. This CDR3 comprises 17 residues. CDR1 and CDR2 (germline): SEHNR, FQNEAQ (reference sequence). CDR3 nucleotides: TGTGCCAGCAGCTTAGGGCAGGGTTTCTCTGGGGCCAACGTCCTGACTTTC. Encoded protein: CASSLGQGFSGANVLTF.

The chain has TRBV27 and TRBJ2-7; TRBD1 agrees at 8 bases. The V segment lost 5 bases and the J segment 1 base; nucleotides outside the gene matches: 4. The CDR3 spans 14 residues. CDR1 MNHEY and CDR2 SMNVEV come from the germline V gene (reference sequence). CDR3 residues: CASSRTGYSYEQYF. The CDR3 DNA is TGTGCCAGCAGTAGGACAGGGTATTCCTACGAGCAGTACTTC.

The chain has TRBV6-1 and TRBJ2-7, with a weak D call TRBD2 (6 bases). The CDR3 loop spans 15 amino acids. The V end was cut by 4 bases, the J end by 3 bases, with 16 bases between. The germline gives CDR1 MNHNS, CDR2 SASEGT. CDR3 sequence reads: CASSAYPGEYYEQYF. The CDR3 DNA follows: TGTGCCAGCAGTGCTTACCCGGGAGAGTACTACGAGCAGTACTTC.

The V call is TRBV7-2, the J call TRBJ1-2; 7 nucleotides agree with TRBD1. The CDR3 is 14 residues long. Germline lookup yields CDR1 SGHTA and CDR2 FQGNSA. V shed 1 base and J 3 bases; nucleotides not matched to a gene: 2. The CDR3 DNA reads as TGTGCCAGCAGCTTAGTAGACAGGGACTATGGCTACACCTTC. This translates into CASSLVDRDYGYTF.

The chain is built from TRBV5-1 and TRBJ1-1; D not resolved. Trimming took 4 bases from V and 7 from J, leaving 14 bases between them. Germline CDR1 is SGHRS and CDR2 is YFSETQ. This CDR3 has 13 residues. The CDR3 DNA reads as TGCGCCAGCAGCCTTACGTCCGAGAATGAAGCTTTCTTT. This sequence encodes CASSLTSENEAFF.

This sequence joins TRBV6-6 and TRBJ1-1, with D possibly matching TRBD1 (5 bases). Trimming took 7 bases from V and 4 from J, leaving 13 bases between them. Per the germline V gene, CDR1 is MNHNY and CDR2 is SVGAGI (reference sequence). This CDR3 is built from 13 residues. As DNA, the CDR3 is TGTGCCAGCAAACCCGGGGGGGGCACTGAAGCTTTCTTT. Translation gives CASKPGGGTEAFF.

The chain has TRBV7-2 and TRBJ2-3, with D maybe TRBD2 (5 bases). The CDR3 is 11 residues long. V shed 6 bases and J shed 7 bases, with 8 bases lying between them. Germline assignment: CDR1 SGHTA and CDR2 FQGNSA. DNA for the CDR3: TGTGCCAGCAGAACGGGGTATACGCAGTATTTT. This gives the protein CASRTGYTQYF.